This entry lists 18 T cell receptor beta chains sequenced from one sample in a study of blood T cell repertoires in COVID-19. Measured with immunoSEQ multiplex PCR; TCRdb has only the in-frame clones, and not every one. The table lists about 250,000 clones, around 82% of them singletons. What was sequenced was peripheral blood. These receptors were obtained from a man in his forties with active or convalescent COVID-19.

The V gene is TRBV2, the J gene TRBJ1-5, with 7 positions matching TRBD1. V was pared by 4 bases and J by 7 bases, with 10 bases of the junction left unmatched. This CDR3 contains 15 residues. The germline CDR1 and CDR2 sequences are SNHLY and FYNNEI. CDR3 nucleotides: TGTGCCAGCAGTGCGGACAGGTCCTACGGGCAGCCCCAGCATTTT. Protein product: CASSADRSYGQPQHF.

The chain carries TRBV7-2 and TRBJ2-5; 7 bases match TRBD1. Germline V lookup: CDR1 SGHTA, CDR2 FQGNSA. The CDR3 totals 16 residues. V lost 7 bases, J lost 5 bases, and 16 bases stayed unmatched. The CDR3, as DNA: TGTGCCAGCAATCCCCTAGGGGGCGCAGTTAAGGAGACCCAGTACTTC. As protein: CASNPLGGAVKETQYF.

The chain recombines TRBV7-3 with TRBJ2-3; 7 bases fit TRBD2. Germline loops: CDR1 SGHTA, CDR2 FQGTGA. This CDR3 has 16 amino acids. V shed 5 bases, J shed 0 bases, and the junction held 8 bases outside the gene matches. In DNA form, the CDR3 reads TGTGCCAGCAGCCCACTAGCGTCAGAAAGCACAGATACGCAGTATTTT. This sequence encodes CASSPLASESTDTQYF.

This chain connects TRBV18 to TRBJ1-1, with D possibly being TRBD1 (5 bases). This CDR3 comprises 12 residues. CDR1 is KGHSH, CDR2 LQKENI, per germline. V gave up 7 bases and J gave up 11 bases, with 17 bases separating them. This chain's CDR3 is CASFEPPGWAFF. The CDR3 DNA reads as TGTGCCAGCTTCGAACCGCCAGGGTGGGCTTTCTTT.

The V call is TRBV6-5, the J call TRBJ2-2; 8 bases fit TRBD1. The trim removed 7 bases at V and 7 bases at J, leaving 11 bases unmatched. The V gene's germline CDR1 is MNHEY and CDR2 SVGAGI. This CDR3 contains 15 residues. CDR3: CASTREGTGRGELFF. CDR3 coding DNA: TGTGCCAGCACCCGAGAGGGGACAGGTCGCGGGGAGCTGTTTTTT.

This sequence joins TRBV7-2 and TRBJ2-7; weak D call: TRBD1 (6 bases). Trimming took off 5 bases at V and 3 bases at J, with 11 bases between the two ends. The CDR3 extends over 13 amino acids. Germline CDR1 and CDR2: SGHTA and FQGNSA. CDR3 bases: TGTGCCAGCAGCGGTAGGGGGAACTACGAGCAGTACTTC. Protein: CASSGRGNYEQYF.

Remarks on this clone: Other DNA sequences in the same sample also yield this CDR3. V gene TRBV11-2 combines with J gene TRBJ1-1; TRBD1 matches 7 bases. Germline CDR1 is SGHAT and CDR2 is FQNNGV. The CDR3 has 13 residues. V trimming: 5 bases; J trimming: 2 bases; junction bases outside the gene matches: 2. The CDR3 DNA reads TGTGCCAGCAGCCGGGACAGAAACACTGAAGCTTTCTTT. It translates to CASSRDRNTEAFF.

The chain links TRBV6-5 to TRBJ1-2; TRBD1 aligns across 7 bases. V was pared by 6 bases and J by 4 bases, with 8 bases of the junction left unmatched. This CDR3 spans 14 amino acids. From germline, CDR1 is MNHEY and CDR2 SVGAGI. The CDR3 bases are TGTGCCAGCAGATCCGGGACAGCATCCTATGGCTACACCTTC. It codes for CASRSGTASYGYTF.

The chain carries TRBV19 and TRBJ1-4; maybe TRBD1 (5 bases). Per germline, CDR1 LNHDA and CDR2 SQIVND (reference sequence). With 4 bases removed from V and 8 bases from J, the gap between germline ends came to 17 bases. The CDR3 extends over 15 amino acids. The CDR3 DNA follows: TGTGCCAGTAGTAAACTGGCCGCGGGGCGGGAAAAACTGTTTTTT. Its protein product is CASSKLAAGREKLFF.

The chain employs TRBV27 and TRBJ2-2; the D gene is possibly TRBD2 (5 bases). Trimming shortened V by 7 bases and J by 1 base, and 13 bases separated the two germline ends. In germline, CDR1 is MNHEY, CDR2 SMNVEV (reference sequence). The CDR3 length is 15 residues. The CDR3, as DNA: TGTGCCAGCAACAAGAAGCGGATGAACACCGGGGAGCTGTTTTTT. It translates to CASNKKRMNTGELFF.

The chain has TRBV4-3 and TRBJ2-3, with a possible D match to TRBD1 (5 bases). Germline V CDR1 and CDR2: LGHNA, YSLEER. The CDR3 is 13 residues long. The germline V and J ends were trimmed by 3 bases and 5 bases, with 9 bases remaining between them. This CDR3 reads CASSHPGLDTQYF. The CDR3 DNA reads as TGCGCCAGCAGCCACCCAGGGTTAGATACGCAGTATTTT.

The V gene is TRBV4-2, the J gene TRBJ2-3; 7 nucleotides align to TRBD1. Per the germline V gene, CDR1 is LGHNA and CDR2 is YNFKEQ. The V and J ends lost 3 bases and 2 bases, in that order; junction bases with no gene match: 17. The CDR3 length is 19 residues. The DNA of the CDR3 is TGTGCCAGCAGCCACCTAGGCCTTCCCGGGACAGACTTCACAGATACGCAGTATTTT. It yields the protein CASSHLGLPGTDFTDTQYF.

V gene TRBV6-6 combines with J gene TRBJ2-7; maybe TRBD1 (6 bases). This CDR3 comprises 13 residues. Looked up from germline, CDR1 is MNHNY and CDR2 is SVGAGI (reference sequence). Trimming pared 4 bases from V and 7 bases from J, leaving 14 bases between. CDR3 amino acids: CASSSEQRGEQYF. CDR3 in DNA: TGTGCCAGCAGTTCCGAGCAAAGGGGGGAGCAGTACTTC.

The V and J genes are TRBV19 and TRBJ1-2; possibly TRBD1 for D (6 bases). V was pared by 1 base and J by 5 bases, with 17 bases between. Germline CDR1 is LNHDA and CDR2 is SQIVND (reference sequence). This CDR3 has 16 amino acids. CDR3 region: CASSIGGQEWWYGYTF. The CDR3 bases are TGTGCCAGTAGTATAGGGGGGCAGGAGTGGTGGTATGGCTACACCTTC. Full variable domain (outside the CDR3, taken from reference TRBV19 and TRBJ1-2): DGGITQSPKYLFRKEGQNVTLSCEQNLNHDAMYWYRQDPGQGLRLIYYSQIVNDFQKGDIAEGYSVSREKKESFPLTVTSAQKNPTAFYLCASSIGGQEWWYGYTFGSGTRLTVV.

The V call is TRBV4-1, the J call TRBJ2-1; tentatively, D is TRBD2 (6 bases). The ends were cut back, 1 base at V and 0 bases at J, with 16 bases in the middle. This CDR3 is built from 18 residues. Germline V lookup: CDR1 MGHRA, CDR2 YSYEKL. The CDR3 coding sequence is TGCGCCAGCAGCCAAGGAGGAGGGCCAGCCCGCTCCTACAATGAGCAGTTCTTC. This translates into CASSQGGGPARSYNEQFF.

J is TRBJ1-1 and V is TRBV18, with 7 bases aligning to TRBD1. CDR3 length: 14 amino acids. V was clipped by 5 bases and J by 4 bases; unmatched bases: 7. Looked up from germline, CDR1 is KGHSH and CDR2 is LQKENI. The CDR3 reads CASSSRGQVTEAFF. DNA for the CDR3: TGTGCCAGCTCATCTAGGGGGCAGGTCACTGAAGCTTTCTTT.

V gene TRBV10-3 combines with J gene TRBJ2-2, with D possibly being TRBD1 (6 bases). Trimming took off 10 bases at V and 2 bases at J, with 11 bases between the two ends. CDR1 and CDR2 from the germline V gene are ENHRY and SYGVKD. The CDR3 runs 13 residues. As DNA, the CDR3 is TGTGCCACGCAGACAGGAAACACCGGGGAGCTGTTTTTT. Residues: CATQTGNTGELFF.

The chain carries TRBV7-8 and TRBJ1-5, with TRBD1 as a possible D gene (5 bases). Germline V gene data show CDR1 as SGHVS and CDR2 as FQNEAQ. The CDR3 totals 14 residues. V lost 5 bases and J 3 bases, leaving 11 bases between the germline ends. CDR3 sequence (DNA): TGTGCCAGCAGCCAGCAGGGTTCCAATCAGCCCCAGCATTTT. Amino acid sequence: CASSQQGSNQPQHF. Full variable domain (remainder filled in from reference TRBV7-8 and TRBJ1-5): GAGVSQSPRYKVAKRGQDVALRCDPISGHVSLFWYQQALGQGPEFLTYFQNEAQLDKSGLPSDRFFAERPEGSVSTLKIQRTQQEDSAVYLCASSQQGSNQPQHFGDGTRLSIL.